These 11 T cell receptor beta chains were all obtained from the same sample, sequenced in a study of T cells in Graves' hyperthyroidism and ophthalmopathy. Amplification of TCR beta CDR3 regions used RNA as the template. HTBI primers drove first-round RT-PCR of the TCR CDR3. TCRdb used MiXCR to reprocess the multiplex PCR reads, holding one entry per CDR3 protein. In the table there are some 510,000 distinct CDR3 sequences, roughly 46% of which are singletons. Sequenced sample: peripheral blood or thyroid tissue (not recorded which). The source is a woman under 30 with Graves' hyperthyroidism.

In regard to this clonotype: As the CDR3 is not closed by the conserved phenylalanine or tryptophan, this likely results from a read error. It is unclear where the CDR3 begins or ends on the DNA, so no DNA is shown, and the CDR3 is as TCRdb lists it. The chain is built from TRBV7-2 and TRBJ2-5; the tabulated D call, TRBD1, remains unverified against the DNA. The CDR3 length is 17 residues, termini included. The germline V gene encodes CDR1 SGHTA and CDR2 FQGNSA. The chain's CDR3 is CASSLAWTQGGAVQPRL.

The J gene is TRBJ1-4, the V gene TRBV7-9; TRBD1 matches at 8 bases. This CDR3 is built from 14 residues. Losses at the gene ends were 11 bases for V and 0 bases for J; bases not matched to a gene: 5. Per germline, CDR1 SEHNR and CDR2 FQNEAQ (reference sequence). The CDR3 DNA sequence: TGTGCCTGCCTACAGGGGGCAACTAATGAAAAACTGTTTTTT. Its protein product is CACLQGATNEKLFF.

The chain recombines TRBV2 with TRBJ1-2, with a weak D call TRBD1 (6 bases). The germline gives CDR1 SNHLY, CDR2 FYNNEI. Trimming pared 7 bases from V and 2 bases from J, leaving 11 bases between. This CDR3 contains 13 residues. CDR3 residues: CASKDSPNYGYTF. The DNA of the CDR3 is TGTGCCAGCAAGGACAGCCCAAACTATGGCTACACCTTC.

The rearrangement uses TRBV7-2 and TRBJ1-2; D uncertain. The germline V and J ends were trimmed by 7 bases and 6 bases, with 21 bases remaining between them. CDR1 SGHTA and CDR2 FQGNSA come from the germline V gene. The CDR3 runs 15 residues. The CDR3 DNA is TGTGCCAGCACCATCATCCGGAGTTCCTCCGATGGCTACACCTTC. Its protein is CASTIIRSSSDGYTF.

This chain connects TRBV4-3 to TRBJ2-2, with 10 bases lining up with TRBD1. Germline CDR1 LGHNA, CDR2 YSLEER. The CDR3 totals 16 residues. V lost 4 bases, J lost 7 bases, and 9 bases stayed unmatched. The CDR3 nucleotides are TGCGCCAGCAGCCTCCGAGGGACAGGGGAACGCGGGGAGCTGTTTTTT. It yields the protein CASSLRGTGERGELFF.

The J gene is TRBJ2-4, the V gene TRBV7-9, with 10 bases matching TRBD2. V trimming: 5 bases; J trimming: 1 base; junction bases outside the gene matches: 8. Germline lookup yields CDR1 SEHNR and CDR2 FQNEAQ (reference sequence). The CDR3 runs to 17 residues. The DNA for the CDR3 is TGTGCCAGCAGCCCATCCCTAGCGGGAGTGGCCAAAAACATTCAGTACTTC. As protein: CASSPSLAGVAKNIQYF.

The chain combines TRBV10-2 with TRBJ1-1, with a tentative D call TRBD1 (6 bases). Germline-derived CDR1 and CDR2 are WSHSY and SAAADI. The germline V and J ends were trimmed by 7 bases and 5 bases, with 14 bases remaining between them. This CDR3 is 13 amino acids long. Here the CDR3 DNA reads TGCGCCAGCACCCAAGGGGGGGATACTGAAGCTTTCTTT. This translates into CASTQGGDTEAFF.

Comment on this clonotype: A much larger clonotype is one base distant, so this may be a read error. The V call is TRBV10-3, the J call TRBJ1-4; a possible D gene is TRBD1 (5 bases). V lost 4 bases and J lost 4, with 7 bases in between. The germline V gene has CDR1 ENHRY and CDR2 SYGVKD. The CDR3 sequence is 13 residues long. CDR3 sequence reads: CAISGQYNEKLFF. CDR3 sequence (DNA): TGTGCCATCAGTGGACAGTATAATGAAAAACTGTTTTTT.

With respect to this clonotype: This may arise from a read error, as a much more abundant clone is one base away. The rearrangement uses TRBV15 and TRBJ2-7; the D is unclear. Per germline, CDR1 LNHNV and CDR2 YYDKDF (reference sequence). The CDR3 covers 14 residues. CDR3 DNA sequence: TGTGCCAGCAGCTTAGAGTCTCGCTGCTACGAGCAGTACTTC. Translating gives CASSLESRCYEQYF.

This clonotype was detected only a few times. The rearrangement uses TRBV15 and TRBJ2-3; the D gene is possibly TRBD1 (5 bases). The CDR3 has 13 residues. Germline lookup yields CDR1 LNHNV and CDR2 YYDKDF (reference sequence). Trimming shortened V by 1 base and J by 3 bases, and 5 bases separated the two germline ends. The CDR3 DNA reads as TGTGCCACCAGCAGAGGGACAACAGATACGCAGTATTTT. Translated, it gives CATSRGTTDTQYF.

The table lists this clonotype with a few counts. The genes are TRBV2 and TRBJ2-7, with TRBD1 matching over 8 bases. With V trimmed by 0 bases and J by 6 bases, 10 bases remained unmatched. This CDR3 has 16 residues. Germline V CDR1 and CDR2: SNHLY, FYNNEI. The chain's CDR3 is CASSEALGQGPSEQYF. CDR3 DNA sequence: TGTGCCAGCAGTGAAGCTCTAGGACAGGGCCCGTCCGAGCAGTACTTC.